Below are 18 T cell receptor beta chains sequenced from a single sample in a study of T cells after yellow fever vaccination. MiXCR, run by TCRdb on the 5' RACE reads, gives a single entry per CDR3 protein. The profile shows about 73,000 distinct CDR3 sequences, 7.5% to 8% of them singletons. The sample was CD8+ T cells sorted from PBMCs, taken on the day of the yellow fever booster vaccination. The receptor source for this set is a man in his thirties or forties who received the YFV17D yellow fever vaccine.

Turning to this clonotype: One junction end disagrees with the germline gene, perhaps due to a read error. V usage is TRBV20-1 and J usage is TRBJ2-7; D gene ambiguous. CDR1 is DFQATT and CDR2 is SNEGSKA in the germline V gene (reference sequence). The CDR3 runs 11 residues. The chain's CDR3 is CCAREDYEQYF. In DNA form, the CDR3 reads TGCTGTGCTAGAGAGGACTACGAGCAGTACTTC.

This clonotype showed up just once. The junction differs from germline at one of its ends, possibly a read error. This sequence joins TRBV20-1 and TRBJ2-1, with TRBD2 matching over 11 bases. This CDR3 has 16 residues. Germline assignment: CDR1 DFQATT and CDR2 SNEGSKA (reference sequence). In nucleotides, the CDR3 is TGCTGTGCTAGAGCCCCGGGACTAGCGGACTACAATGAGCAGTTCTTC. Encoded protein: CCARAPGLADYNEQFF.

The CDR3 nucleotides read TGTGCCAGCAGCCCGGGACAGGGACGAGAGACCCAGTACTTC. It encodes CASSPGQGRETQYF. The V gene is TRBV11-2, the J gene TRBJ2-5; 9 bases map to TRBD1. This CDR3 has 14 amino acids. V gave up 5 bases and J gave up 4 bases; unmatched junction bases: 5. Germline CDR1 SGHAT, CDR2 FQNNGV.

Here the CDR3 DNA reads TGTGCCAGCAGCCCGTGGACAGGGTGGAATTCACCCCTCCACTTT. This gives the protein CASSPWTGWNSPLHF. The chain combines TRBV9 with TRBJ1-6, with 8 bases identical to TRBD1. The CDR3 spans 15 residues. Germline V lookup: CDR1 SGDLS, CDR2 YYNGEE. Trimming took 4 bases from V and 7 from J; bases not matched to a gene: 7.

This clonotype was counted only a few times. Sequence at one end of the junction differs from germline and may be a read error. This chain joins TRBV29-1 and TRBJ2-7; D tentatively fits TRBD1 or TRBD2 (5 bases each). Germline CDR1 SQVTM, CDR2 ANQGSEA. This CDR3 spans 13 amino acids. The CDR3, as DNA: TGCAGCGTCGAAGGGCAGGGACCCCACGAGCAGTACTTC. It specifies CSVEGQGPHEQYF.

This clonotype was counted at least ten times. V is TRBV25-1 and J is TRBJ2-1; D unclear. Trimming took off 7 bases at V and 0 bases at J, with 13 bases between the two ends. The germline V gene encodes CDR1 MGHDK and CDR2 SYGVNS. The CDR3 sequence is 15 residues long. CDR3 in amino acids: CASTPTGYSYNEQFF. In DNA, the CDR3 is TGTGCCAGCACCCCGACCGGCTACTCCTACAATGAGCAGTTCTTC.

This chain connects TRBV6-2 or TRBV6-3 to TRBJ2-7; tentatively, D is TRBD2 (5 bases). Per the germline V gene, CDR1 is MNHEY and CDR2 is SVGEGT. Trimming took 6 bases from V and 2 from J, leaving 8 bases between them. The CDR3 is made up of 12 amino acids. DNA for the CDR3: TGTGCCAGCAGCTCGGAGGCCTACGAGCAGTACTTC. It translates to CASSSEAYEQYF.

In its sample, this clonotype was seen a few times. The genes are TRBV10-3 and TRBJ2-1; D perhaps matches TRBD2 (5 bases). CDR3 length: 16 residues. V dropped 2 bases and J dropped 1 base, with 12 bases sitting between them. Germline V gene sequence: CDR1 ENHRY, CDR2 SYGVKD. The CDR3 loop reads CAISETRVWSYNEQFF. The CDR3 nucleotides are TGTGCCATCAGTGAGACGAGGGTGTGGTCCTACAATGAGCAGTTCTTC.

The chain has TRBV20-1 and TRBJ1-5; 12 bases are a match to TRBD1. The V segment lost 6 bases and the J segment 5 bases; nucleotides outside the gene matches: 5. The CDR3 has 14 amino acids. Germline V lookup: CDR1 DFQATT, CDR2 SNEGSKA (reference sequence). The CDR3 DNA reads as TGCAGTGCCTGGGACAGGGGGCAGCATCAGCCCCAGCATTTT. Translated, it gives CSAWDRGQHQPQHF.

This clonotype was seen a handful of times. V gene TRBV3-1 combines with J gene TRBJ2-7, with D possibly matching TRBD1 (6 bases). CDR3 length equals 15 residues. Trimming stripped 4 bases from V and 3 bases from J, with 16 bases between. Germline CDR1 LGHDT, CDR2 YNNKEL (reference sequence). CDR3 nucleotide sequence: TGTGCCAGCAGCCTCGGGACATCCCAGCTCTACGAGCAGTACTTC. Translating gives CASSLGTSQLYEQYF.

This clonotype is medium-sized by share. The chain is built from TRBV29-1 and TRBJ1-1, with D tentatively TRBD1 (6 bases). The CDR3 totals 14 residues. Between the trimmed V and J ends, which lost 4 bases and 4 bases, there was a span of 16 bases. Germline lookup yields CDR1 SQVTM and CDR2 ANQGSEA. CDR3: CSVVTGIGTTEAFF. The CDR3 coding sequence is TGCAGCGTTGTAACAGGGATCGGAACCACTGAAGCTTTCTTT.

V usage is TRBV7-9 and J usage is TRBJ2-1; 11 positions agree with TRBD2. There are 12 residues in the CDR3. Germline V gene sequence: CDR1 SEHNR, CDR2 FQNEAQ (reference sequence). Germline trimming cut 5 bases from V and 16 bases from J; bases unmatched to any gene: 7. DNA of the CDR3: TGTGCCAGCAGCGCCTCTCTAGCGGGAGGTTTCTTC. This gives the protein CASSASLAGGFF.

V is TRBV12-5 and J is TRBJ2-1; D ambiguous. Trimming cost V 3 bases and J 0 bases, with 15 bases left between them. The CDR3 loop spans 17 amino acids. The germline V gene has CDR1 LGHNT and CDR2 FRNRAP. CDR3 coding DNA: TGTGCTAGTGGTTTAAAGCCACGAGGTGGCTCCTACAATGAGCAGTTCTTC. Amino acids: CASGLKPRGGSYNEQFF. Using reference TRBV12-5 and TRBJ2-1 for the parts outside the CDR3, the full variable domain is DARVTQTPRHKVTEMGQEVTMRCQPILGHNTVFWYRQTMMQGLELLAYFRNRAPLDDSGMPKDRFSAEMPDATLATLKIQPSEPRDSAVYFCASGLKPRGGSYNEQFFGPGTRLTVL.

J is TRBJ2-1 and V is TRBV14, with 7 bases that match TRBD2. Losses at the gene ends were 0 bases for V and 8 bases for J; bases not matched to a gene: 16. Germline values: CDR1 SGHDN, CDR2 FVKESK. This CDR3 has 18 residues. The CDR3 DNA reads TGTGCCAGCAGCCAAGAATGGTTTGGGAGGGCCGAATTCGATGAGCAGTTCTTC. It is translated as CASSQEWFGRAEFDEQFF.

This clonotype was seen just once. This sequence may be a read error, since a much larger clone differs from it by one base. The chain employs TRBV4-3 and TRBJ2-2, with D hard to call. The CDR3 has 14 amino acids. Germline V gene lookup returns CDR1 LGHNA and CDR2 YSLEER. The V end was cut by 8 bases, the J end by 5 bases, with 15 bases between. In DNA form, the CDR3 reads TGCGCCAGCGGCCCCCTCCCGGAGACCGGGGAGCTGTTTTTT. Protein: CASGPLPETGELFF.

The chain carries TRBV29-1 and TRBJ2-7; D unresolved. The CDR3 covers 13 residues. Per germline, CDR1 SQVTM and CDR2 ANQGSEA. V was cut by 3 bases and J by 0 bases, with 9 bases left in between. CDR3 in DNA: TGCAGCGTTGAGTCCCAGGACTCCTACGAGCAGTACTTC. Protein sequence: CSVESQDSYEQYF.

V gene TRBV5-4 combines with J gene TRBJ2-1, with 10 bases aligning to TRBD2. CDR3 length: 16 amino acids. V lost 3 bases, J lost 3 bases, and 6 bases stayed unmatched. Germline lookup yields CDR1 SGHNT and CDR2 YYREEE (reference sequence). The CDR3 here is CASSSPGTSDYNEQFF. In DNA, the CDR3 is TGTGCCAGCAGCTCCCCCGGGACTAGCGACTACAATGAGCAGTTCTTC.

This clonotype showed up many times. The V and J genes are TRBV24-1 and TRBJ1-2; D gene unclear. Trimming stripped 0 bases from V and 0 bases from J, with 7 bases between. This CDR3 spans 15 amino acids. Per germline, CDR1 KGHDR and CDR2 SFDVKD. CDR3 protein: CATSDLWRANYGYTF. The CDR3 bases are TGTGCCACCAGTGATTTGTGGAGAGCTAACTATGGCTACACCTTC.